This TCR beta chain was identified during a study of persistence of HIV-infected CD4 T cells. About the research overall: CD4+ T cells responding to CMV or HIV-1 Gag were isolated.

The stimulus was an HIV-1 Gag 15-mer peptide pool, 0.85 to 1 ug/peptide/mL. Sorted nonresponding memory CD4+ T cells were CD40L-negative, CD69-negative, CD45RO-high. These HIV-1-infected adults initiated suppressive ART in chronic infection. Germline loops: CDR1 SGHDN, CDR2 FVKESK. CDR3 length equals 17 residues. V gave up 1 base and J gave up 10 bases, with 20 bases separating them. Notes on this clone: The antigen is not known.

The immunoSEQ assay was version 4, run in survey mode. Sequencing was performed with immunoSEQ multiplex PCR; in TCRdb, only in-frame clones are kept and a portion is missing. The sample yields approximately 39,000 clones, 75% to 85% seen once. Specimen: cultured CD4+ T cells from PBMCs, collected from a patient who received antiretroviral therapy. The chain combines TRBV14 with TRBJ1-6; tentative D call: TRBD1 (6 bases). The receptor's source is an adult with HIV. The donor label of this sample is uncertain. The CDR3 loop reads CASSQGLGGVSVSPLHF. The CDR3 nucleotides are TGTGCCAGCAGCCAAGGTTTGGGGGGCGTCTCGGTGTCACCCCTCCACTTT.